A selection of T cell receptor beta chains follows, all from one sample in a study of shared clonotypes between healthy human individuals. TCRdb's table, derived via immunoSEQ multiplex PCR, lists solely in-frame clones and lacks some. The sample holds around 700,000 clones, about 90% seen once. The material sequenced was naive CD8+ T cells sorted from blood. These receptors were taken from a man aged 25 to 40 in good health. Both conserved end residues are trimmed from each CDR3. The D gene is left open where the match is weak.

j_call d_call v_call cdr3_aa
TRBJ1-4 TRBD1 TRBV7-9 ASSGGGVVGDEKLF
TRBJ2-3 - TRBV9 ASSAAFSATSTDTQY
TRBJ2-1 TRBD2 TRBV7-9 ASSLSRTSDNEQF
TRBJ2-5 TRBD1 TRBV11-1 ASGDRGVGARGAQETQY
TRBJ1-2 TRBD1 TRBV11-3 ASSLTGTGVKYGYT
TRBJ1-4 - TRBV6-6 ASSYSNPDSEKLF
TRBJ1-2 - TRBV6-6 ASSSGVDGYT
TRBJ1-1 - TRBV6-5 ASSYGVQAEAF
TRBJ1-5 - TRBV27 ASSELGEPQH
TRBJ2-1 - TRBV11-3 ASSLSSGDPPIYNEQF
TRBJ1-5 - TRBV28 ASSSTGLGQPQH
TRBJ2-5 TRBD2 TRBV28 ASSFSAGVGETQY
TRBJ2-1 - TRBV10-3 AISEWDGAYNEQF
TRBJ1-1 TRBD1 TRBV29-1 SDHPGGPQGFMNTEAF
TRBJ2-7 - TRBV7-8 ASSHLTGPTYEQY
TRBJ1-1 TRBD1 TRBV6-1 ASRTGTGLKAF
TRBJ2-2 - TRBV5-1 ASSLLGSDTGELF
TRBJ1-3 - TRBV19 ASSIGPGNTIY
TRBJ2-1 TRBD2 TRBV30 AWGGFGTSDKSSYNEQF
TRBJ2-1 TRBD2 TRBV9 ASSASGTGNNEQF
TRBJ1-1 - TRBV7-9 ASSSVWTDRNTEAF
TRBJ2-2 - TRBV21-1 ASSTGTGELF